This TCR beta chain is from a study of T cells in Graves' hyperthyroidism and ophthalmopathy. RNA transcripts provided the source from which TCR beta CDR3 regions were amplified. The study used the HTBI primer set for a first-round RT-PCR of the TCR CDR3. TCRdb processed the multiplex PCR reads anew with MiXCR; each CDR3 protein has one entry. In the table there are more than 250,000 distinct CDR3 sequences, approximately 14% of which are singletons. V lost 5 bases, J lost 3 bases, and 5 bases stayed unmatched. In germline, CDR1 is SGHRS, CDR2 YFSETQ. The length of the CDR3 is 14 residues. This clonotype was seen at least ten times. Blood sampling occurred at first hyperthyroidism diagnosis, ahead of any ophthalmopathy symptoms.

Sequencing input: blood. The chain couples TRBV5-1 to TRBJ1-5; 7 nucleotides agree with TRBD1. The receptor was isolated from a woman in her fifties or sixties with Graves' hyperthyroidism that later progressed to Graves' ophthalmopathy. The CDR3 region has the DNA TGCGCCAGCAGTCCGACAGGGTTCAATCAGCCCCAGCATTTT. Translating gives CASSPTGFNQPQHF.